The clone carrying this T cell receptor beta chain came up once. Antigen specificity is unknown. The data stem from a study of T cell clones after liver transplantation. Overall study context: Liver transplant recipients had immunosuppression withdrawal attempted within 2 years. Third-party-reactive TCRbeta sequences from pre-transplant mixed lymphocyte reactions served as antigen-independent comparators. Patients counted as tolerant after at least one year off all immunosuppression, enzymes not exceeding twice normal.

Findings and caveats of the study: Migration into the graft, not deletion, may explain lost graft donor-reactive T cells.

The V segment lost 6 bases and the J segment 4 bases; nucleotides outside the gene matches: 7. The germline gives CDR1 ENHRY, CDR2 SYGVKD. This CDR3 spans 15 amino acids. Repertoires were generated with immunoSEQ multiplex PCR, while TCRdb's copy carries only in-frame clones and drops some. Of just under 60,000 clones listed, around 70% are singletons. This TCR derives from a human patient who received a liver transplant. The T cells may come from the graft donor. The material sequenced was CD4+ T cells from blood, taken at the roughly 15-month timepoint. The gene calls are TRBV10-3 and TRBJ2-1; 9 nucleotides agree with TRBD2. CDR3 residues: CAIRTSSGEYNEQFF. The CDR3 DNA reads TGTGCCATCAGAACCTCTAGCGGGGAATACAATGAGCAGTTCTTC.